Sequencing of this TCR beta chain was carried out in a study of identical twins. MiXCR was run by TCRdb on the 5' RACE reads, yielding one entry per CDR3 protein. Of about 530,000 distinct CDR3 sequences in the sample, about 16% were seen once. The CDR3 runs 12 residues. CDR1 SGHKS and CDR2 YYEKEE come from the germline V gene (reference sequence). The ends were cut back, 7 bases at V and 4 bases at J, with 8 bases in the middle. This clonotype turned up a few times. As yet, its antigen is unknown. Overall study findings and caveats: Out-of-frame TCR alpha sharing in monozygotic twins exceeded recombination model predictions. The analysis was cross-sectional rather than longitudinal within donors. Insertions were reduced in abundant cord blood beta clonotypes but not in memory repertoires.

The sample was also linked to a second study, of yellow fever vaccine responses in identical twins.

This TCR came from a woman aged 18-29 years in good health. The genes are TRBV5-5 and TRBJ2-2; D gene uncertain. Sequenced sample: CD4+ T cells sorted from blood. CDR3 protein: CASVRTTGELFF. The CDR3 DNA follows: TGTGCCAGCGTCAGGACCACCGGGGAGCTGTTTTTT.